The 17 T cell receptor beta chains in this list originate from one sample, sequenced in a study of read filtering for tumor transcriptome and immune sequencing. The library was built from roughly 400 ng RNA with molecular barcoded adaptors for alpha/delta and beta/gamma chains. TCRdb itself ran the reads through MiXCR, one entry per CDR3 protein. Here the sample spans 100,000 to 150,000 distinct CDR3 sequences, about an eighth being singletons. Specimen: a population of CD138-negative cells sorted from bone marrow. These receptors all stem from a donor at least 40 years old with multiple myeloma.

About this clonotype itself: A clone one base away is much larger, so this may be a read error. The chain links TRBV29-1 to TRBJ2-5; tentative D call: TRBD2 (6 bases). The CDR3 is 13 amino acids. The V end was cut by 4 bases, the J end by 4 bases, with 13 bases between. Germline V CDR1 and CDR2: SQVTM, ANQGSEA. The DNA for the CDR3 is TGCAGCGTTGCCCTAACGGGAGCAGAGACCCAGTACTTC. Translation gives CSVALTGAETQYF. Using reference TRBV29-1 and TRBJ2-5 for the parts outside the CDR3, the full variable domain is SAVISQKPSRDICQRGTSLTIQCQVDSQVTMMFWYRQQPGQSLTLIATANQGSEATYESGFVIDKFPISRPNLTFSTLTVSNMSPEDSSIYLCSVALTGAETQYFGPGTRLLVL.

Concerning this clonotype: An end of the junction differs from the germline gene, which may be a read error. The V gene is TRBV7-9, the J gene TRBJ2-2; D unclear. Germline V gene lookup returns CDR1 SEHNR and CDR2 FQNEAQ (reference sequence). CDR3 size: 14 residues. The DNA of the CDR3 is TGCGCCAGCAGCTTAGGCAGGCCTACCGGGGAGCTGTTTTTT. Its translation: CASSLGRPTGELFF. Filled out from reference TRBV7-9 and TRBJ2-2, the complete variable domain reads DTGVSQNPRHKITKRGQNVTFRCDPISEHNRLYWYRQTLGQGPEFLTYFQNEAQLEKSRLLSDRFSAERPKGSFSTLEIQRTEQGDSAMYLCASSLGRPTGELFFGEGSRLTVL.

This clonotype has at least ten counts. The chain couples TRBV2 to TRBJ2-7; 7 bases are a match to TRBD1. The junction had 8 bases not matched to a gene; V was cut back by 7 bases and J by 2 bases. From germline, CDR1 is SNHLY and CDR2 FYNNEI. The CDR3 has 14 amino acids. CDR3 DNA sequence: TGTGCCAGCACCCCGGGACAGCTAACCTACGAGCAGTACTTC. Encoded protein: CASTPGQLTYEQYF.

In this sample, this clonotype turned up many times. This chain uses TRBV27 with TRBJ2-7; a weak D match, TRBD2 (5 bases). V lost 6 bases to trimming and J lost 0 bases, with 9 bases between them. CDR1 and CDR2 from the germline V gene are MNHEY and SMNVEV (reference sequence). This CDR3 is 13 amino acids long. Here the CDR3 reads CASRDGVSYEQYF. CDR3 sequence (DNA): TGTGCCAGCAGGGACGGGGTCTCCTACGAGCAGTACTTC.

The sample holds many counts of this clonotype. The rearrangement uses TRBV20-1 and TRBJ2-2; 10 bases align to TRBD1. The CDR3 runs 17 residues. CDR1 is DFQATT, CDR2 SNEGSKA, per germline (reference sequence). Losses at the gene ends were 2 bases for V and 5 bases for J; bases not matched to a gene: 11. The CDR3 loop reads CSARPGTGDGRTGELFF. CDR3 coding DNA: TGCAGTGCTAGACCCGGGACAGGGGACGGGAGGACCGGGGAGCTGTTTTTT.

CDR3 sequence (DNA): TGTGCCAGCAGAGCAGGGGAGGCTGGAGCTTTCTTT. Translating gives CASRAGEAGAFF. The chain is built from TRBV6-2 or TRBV6-3 and TRBJ1-1; D is possibly TRBD1 (6 bases). Germline V CDR1 and CDR2: MNHEY, SVGEGT. This CDR3 has 12 amino acids. Trimming removed 6 bases from V and 10 bases from J, with 15 bases in between.

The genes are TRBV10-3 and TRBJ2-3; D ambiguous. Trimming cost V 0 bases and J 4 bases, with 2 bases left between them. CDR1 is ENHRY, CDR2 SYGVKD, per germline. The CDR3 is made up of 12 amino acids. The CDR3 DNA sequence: TGTGCCATCAGTGAGTCGGCAGATACGCAGTATTTT. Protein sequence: CAISESADTQYF.

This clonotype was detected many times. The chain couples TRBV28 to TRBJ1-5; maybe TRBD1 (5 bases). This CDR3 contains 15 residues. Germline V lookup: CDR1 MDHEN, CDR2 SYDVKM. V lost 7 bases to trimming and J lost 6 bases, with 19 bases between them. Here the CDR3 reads CASNLSGARGQPQHF. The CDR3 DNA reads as TGTGCCAGCAACTTGTCCGGGGCTAGGGGTCAGCCCCAGCATTTT.

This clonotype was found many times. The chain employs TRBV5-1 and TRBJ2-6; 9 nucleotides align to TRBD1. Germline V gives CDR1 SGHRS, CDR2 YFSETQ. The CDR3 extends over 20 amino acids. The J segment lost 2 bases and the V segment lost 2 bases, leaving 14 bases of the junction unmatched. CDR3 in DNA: TGCGCCAGCAGCTTTTCCCCAGACCCGGGACAGGGTACTGGGGCCAACGTCCTGACTTTC. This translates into CASSFSPDPGQGTGANVLTF.

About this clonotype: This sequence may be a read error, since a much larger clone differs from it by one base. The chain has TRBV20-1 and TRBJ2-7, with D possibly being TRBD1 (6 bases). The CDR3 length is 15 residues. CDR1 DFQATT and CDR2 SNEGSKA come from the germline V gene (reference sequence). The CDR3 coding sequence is TGCAGTGCTACTTTCCCAAGACAGGTCCCCTACGAGCGGTACTTC. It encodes CSATFPRQVPYERYF.

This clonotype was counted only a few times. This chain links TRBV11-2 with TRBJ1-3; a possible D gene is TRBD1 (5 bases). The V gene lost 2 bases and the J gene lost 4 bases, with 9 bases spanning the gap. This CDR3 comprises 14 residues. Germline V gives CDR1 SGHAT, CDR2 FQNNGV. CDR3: CASSLSRGGNTIYF. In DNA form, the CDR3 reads TGTGCCAGCAGCTTATCAAGGGGCGGAAACACCATATATTTT.

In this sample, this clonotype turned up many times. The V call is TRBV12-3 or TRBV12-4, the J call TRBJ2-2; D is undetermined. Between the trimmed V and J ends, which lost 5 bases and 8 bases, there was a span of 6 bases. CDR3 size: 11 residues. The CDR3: CASSRIGELFF. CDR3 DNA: TGTGCCAGCAGTCGGATTGGGGAGCTGTTTTTT.

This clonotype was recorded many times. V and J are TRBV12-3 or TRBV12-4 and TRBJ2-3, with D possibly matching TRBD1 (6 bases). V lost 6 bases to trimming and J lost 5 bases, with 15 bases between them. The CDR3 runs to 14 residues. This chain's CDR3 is CASSPKGQLDTQYF. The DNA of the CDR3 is TGTGCCAGCAGCCCGAAAGGACAGCTAGATACGCAGTATTTT.

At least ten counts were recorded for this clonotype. Here the CDR3 DNA reads TGTGCCAGTCAGAAGGGATCCGGGGCCAACGTCCTGACTTTC. Translating gives CASQKGSGANVLTF. V usage is TRBV19 and J usage is TRBJ2-6; D call uncertain. Between the trimmed V and J ends, which lost 8 bases and 4 bases, there was a span of 12 bases. The CDR3 covers 14 residues. The germline V gene encodes CDR1 LNHDA and CDR2 SQIVND (reference sequence). The full variable domain, with the rest looked up from reference TRBV19 and TRBJ2-6, is DGGITQSPKYLFRKEGQNVTLSCEQNLNHDAMYWYRQDPGQGLRLIYYSQIVNDFQKGDIAEGYSVSREKKESFPLTVTSAQKNPTAFYLCASQKGSGANVLTFGAGSRLTVL.

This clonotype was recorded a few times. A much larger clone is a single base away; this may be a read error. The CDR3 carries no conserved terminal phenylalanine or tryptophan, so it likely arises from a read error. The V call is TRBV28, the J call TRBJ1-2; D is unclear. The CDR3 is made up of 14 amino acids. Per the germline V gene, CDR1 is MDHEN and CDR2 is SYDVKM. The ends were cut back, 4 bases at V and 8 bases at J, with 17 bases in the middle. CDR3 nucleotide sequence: TGTGCCAGCAGTTACCCGGGCCTCCCGAACGGCTACACCCTC. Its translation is CASSYPGLPNGYTL.

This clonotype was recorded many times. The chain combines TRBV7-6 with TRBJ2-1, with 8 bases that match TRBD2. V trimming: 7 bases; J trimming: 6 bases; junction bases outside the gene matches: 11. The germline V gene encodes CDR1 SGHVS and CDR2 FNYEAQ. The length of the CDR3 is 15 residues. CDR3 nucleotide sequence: TGTGCCAGCACCTCCCCGGTACTAGCGGCCAATGAGCAGTTCTTC. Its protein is CASTSPVLAANEQFF.

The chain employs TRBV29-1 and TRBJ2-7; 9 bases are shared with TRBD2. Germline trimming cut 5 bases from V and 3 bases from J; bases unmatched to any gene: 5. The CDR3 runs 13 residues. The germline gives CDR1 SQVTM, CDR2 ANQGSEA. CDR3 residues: CSVRAGGNYEQYF. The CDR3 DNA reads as TGCAGCGTTAGAGCGGGAGGCAACTACGAGCAGTACTTC.